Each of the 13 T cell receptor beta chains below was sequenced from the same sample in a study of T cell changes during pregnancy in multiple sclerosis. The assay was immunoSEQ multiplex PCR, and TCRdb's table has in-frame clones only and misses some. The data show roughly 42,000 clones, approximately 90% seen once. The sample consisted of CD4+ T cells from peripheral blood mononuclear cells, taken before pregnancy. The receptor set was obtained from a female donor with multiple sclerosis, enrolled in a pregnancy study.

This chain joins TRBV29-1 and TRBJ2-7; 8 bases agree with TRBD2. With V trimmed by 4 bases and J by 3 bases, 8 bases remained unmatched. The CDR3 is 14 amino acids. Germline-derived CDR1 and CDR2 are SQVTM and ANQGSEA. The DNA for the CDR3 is TGCAGCGTTGCTGATCGGGGGGGCTTCTACGAGCAGTACTTC. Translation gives CSVADRGGFYEQYF.

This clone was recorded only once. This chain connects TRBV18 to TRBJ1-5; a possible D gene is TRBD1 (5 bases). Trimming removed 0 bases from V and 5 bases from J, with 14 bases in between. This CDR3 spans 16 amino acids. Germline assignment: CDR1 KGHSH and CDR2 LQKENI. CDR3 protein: CASSPPSRAGHQPQHF. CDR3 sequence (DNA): TGTGCCAGCTCACCACCTAGTCGTGCGGGGCATCAGCCCCAGCATTTT.

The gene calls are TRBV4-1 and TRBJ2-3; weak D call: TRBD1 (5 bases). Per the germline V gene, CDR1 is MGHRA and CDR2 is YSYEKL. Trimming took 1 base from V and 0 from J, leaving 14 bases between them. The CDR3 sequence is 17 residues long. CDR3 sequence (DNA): TGCGCCAGCAGCCAAGTTAGGACACGTGCTAGCACAGATACGCAGTATTTT. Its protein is CASSQVRTRASTDTQYF.

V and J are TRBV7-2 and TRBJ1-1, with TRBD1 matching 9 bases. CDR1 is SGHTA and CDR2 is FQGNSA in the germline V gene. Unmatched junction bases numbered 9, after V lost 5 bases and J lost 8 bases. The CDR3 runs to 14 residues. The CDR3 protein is CASSNYRDREEAFF. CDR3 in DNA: TGTGCCAGCAGCAATTACCGGGACAGGGAGGAAGCTTTCTTT.

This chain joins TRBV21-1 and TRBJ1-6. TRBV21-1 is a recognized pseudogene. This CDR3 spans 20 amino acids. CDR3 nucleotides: TGTGCCAGCAGCAAAGAAATATGGGTGGGGGGACGGCTCCGGAATTCACCCCTCCACTTT. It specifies CASSKEIWVGGRLRNSPLHF.

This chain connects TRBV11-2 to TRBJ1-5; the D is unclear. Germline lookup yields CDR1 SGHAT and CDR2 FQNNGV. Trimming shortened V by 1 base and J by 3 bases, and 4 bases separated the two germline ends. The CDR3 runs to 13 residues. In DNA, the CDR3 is TGTGCCAGCAGCTTAGGAGTCAATCAGCCCCAGCATTTT. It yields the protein CASSLGVNQPQHF.

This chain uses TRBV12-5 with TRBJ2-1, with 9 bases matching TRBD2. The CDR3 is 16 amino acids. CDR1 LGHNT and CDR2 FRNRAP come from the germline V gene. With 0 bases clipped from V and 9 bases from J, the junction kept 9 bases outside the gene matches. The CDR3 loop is CASGLVLGGGAREQFF. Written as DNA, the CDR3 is TGTGCTAGTGGTTTGGTATTGGGCGGGGGGGCCCGTGAGCAGTTCTTC.

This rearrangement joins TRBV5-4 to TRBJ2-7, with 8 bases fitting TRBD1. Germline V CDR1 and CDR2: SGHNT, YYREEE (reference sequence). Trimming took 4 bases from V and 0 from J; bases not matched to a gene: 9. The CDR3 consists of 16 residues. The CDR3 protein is CASSAATGVLSYEQYF. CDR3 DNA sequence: TGTGCCAGCAGCGCGGCGACAGGGGTCCTCTCCTACGAGCAGTACTTC.

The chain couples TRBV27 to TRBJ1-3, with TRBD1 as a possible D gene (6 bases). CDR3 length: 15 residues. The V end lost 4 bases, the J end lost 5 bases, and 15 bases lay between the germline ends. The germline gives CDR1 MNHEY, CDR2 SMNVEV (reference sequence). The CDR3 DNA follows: TGTGCCAGCAGTTCTTGGGGGGGCAGAAGAAACACCATATATTTT. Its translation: CASSSWGGRRNTIYF.

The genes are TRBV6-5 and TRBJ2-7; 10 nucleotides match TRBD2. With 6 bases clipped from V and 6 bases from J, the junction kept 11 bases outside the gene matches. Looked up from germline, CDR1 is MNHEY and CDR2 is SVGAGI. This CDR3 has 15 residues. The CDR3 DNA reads TGTGCCAGCAGGGACCCAGCGGGGGGGGTGCTCGAGCAGTACTTC. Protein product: CASRDPAGGVLEQYF.

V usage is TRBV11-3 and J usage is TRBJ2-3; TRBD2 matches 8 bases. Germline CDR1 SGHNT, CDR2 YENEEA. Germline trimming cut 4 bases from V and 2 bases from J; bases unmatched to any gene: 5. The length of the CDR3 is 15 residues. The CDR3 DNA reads TGTGCCAGCAGCTCGCGCGGGGGGTTCACAGATACGCAGTATTTT. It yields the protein CASSSRGGFTDTQYF.

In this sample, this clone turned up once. For the CDR3, the DNA is TGTGCCAGCGGACGGGACAGCCTCAATCAGCCCCAGCATTTT. Translated, it gives CASGRDSLNQPQHF. The chain recombines TRBV6-6 with TRBJ1-5; 7 bases are a match to TRBD1. There are 14 residues in the CDR3. Germline V gives CDR1 MNHNY, CDR2 SVGAGI (reference sequence). Trimming took 8 bases from V and 3 from J; bases not matched to a gene: 7.

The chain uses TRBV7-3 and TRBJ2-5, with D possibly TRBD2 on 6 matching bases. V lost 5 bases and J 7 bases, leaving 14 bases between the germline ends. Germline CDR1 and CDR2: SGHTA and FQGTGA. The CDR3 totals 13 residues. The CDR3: CASSPRGLGTQYF. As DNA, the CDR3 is TGTGCCAGCAGCCCCCGGGGGTTAGGGACCCAGTACTTC.